This is a list of T cell receptor beta chains from one sample in a study of regulatory T cells in long-lasting Graves disease. TCRdb re-called the multiplex PCR reads with MiXCR, one entry per CDR3 protein. The sample lists over 350,000 distinct CDR3 sequences; roughly 15% were seen once. In addition, the sample was reused for a study of T cells in Graves' hyperthyroidism and ophthalmopathy.

This material consisted of peripheral blood mononuclear cells (PBMCs), taken at new diagnosis, from a patient treated with antithyroid drugs. The receptors derive from a woman aged 45-60 years with Graves disease. CDR3s include the opening cysteine and the closing phenylalanine or tryptophan. D genes are given only for firm matches. Clone size is not always given. Where it is, it says once, few, many or a class for expanded clones.

j_call: TRBJ1-5; clone_size: -; v_call: TRBV7-9; d_call: TRBD1; cdr3_aa: CASSGQGTSNQPQHF; cdr3_nt: TGTGCCAGCAGCGGACAGGGGACTAGCAATCAGCCCCAGCATTTT
j_call: TRBJ2-5; clone_size: many; v_call: TRBV6-1; d_call: -; cdr3_aa: CASRALRGGETQYF; cdr3_nt: TGTGCCAGCAGAGCCCTCCGGGGAGGAGAGACCCAGTACTTC
j_call: TRBJ2-5; clone_size: few; v_call: TRBV29-1; d_call: -; cdr3_aa: CSVELGPRETQYF; cdr3_nt: TGCAGCGTTGAGTTGGGGCCAAGGGAGACCCAGTACTTC
j_call: TRBJ1-5; clone_size: many; v_call: TRBV6-1; d_call: -; cdr3_aa: CASSEMRRGLGNQPQHF; cdr3_nt: TGTGCCAGCAGTGAAATGAGGAGGGGATTAGGCAATCAGCCCCAGCATTTT
j_call: TRBJ2-7; clone_size: many; v_call: TRBV3-1; d_call: TRBD2; cdr3_aa: CASSQVAGALSYEQYF; cdr3_nt: TGTGCCAGCAGCCAAGTAGCGGGAGCGCTCTCCTACGAGCAGTACTTC
j_call: TRBJ2-7; clone_size: many; v_call: TRBV29-1; d_call: -; cdr3_aa: CSVEDSSYEQYF; cdr3_nt: TGCAGCGTTGAAGATAGCAGTTACGAGCAGTACTTC
j_call: TRBJ2-3; clone_size: -; v_call: TRBV3-1; d_call: -; cdr3_aa: CASNRLGTDTQYF; cdr3_nt: TGTGCCAGCAATCGACTAGGAACAGATACGCAGTATTTT
j_call: TRBJ2-1; clone_size: many; v_call: TRBV12-5; d_call: -; cdr3_aa: CASGSYLSREQFF; cdr3_nt: TGTGCTAGTGGATCCTATCTATCCCGGGAGCAGTTCTTC
j_call: TRBJ2-7; clone_size: many; v_call: TRBV13; d_call: TRBD2; cdr3_aa: CASSLEVGGSYEQYF; cdr3_nt: TGTGCCAGCAGTCTAGAGGTTGGCGGGAGCTACGAGCAGTACTTC
j_call: TRBJ2-1; clone_size: -; v_call: TRBV4-1; d_call: TRBD2; cdr3_aa: CASSPTSGRRDEQFF; cdr3_nt: TGCGCCAGCAGCCCAACTAGCGGGAGGAGGGATGAGCAGTTCTTC
j_call: TRBJ1-4; clone_size: few; v_call: TRBV6-2/TRBV6-3; d_call: -; cdr3_aa: CASSFRGENEKLFF; cdr3_nt: TGTGCCAGCAGTTTTCGGGGGGAAAATGAAAAACTGTTTTTT
j_call: TRBJ2-5; clone_size: many; v_call: TRBV11-2; d_call: TRBD1; cdr3_aa: CASSRGQGSQETQYF; cdr3_nt: TGTGCCAGCAGCCGAGGACAGGGGAGCCAAGAGACCCAGTACTTC
j_call: TRBJ2-7; clone_size: few; v_call: TRBV25-1; d_call: -; cdr3_aa: CASSEAGTYEQYF; cdr3_nt: TGTGCCAGCAGTGAAGCGGGAACCTACGAGCAGTACTTC
j_call: TRBJ2-7; clone_size: -; v_call: TRBV7-9; d_call: -; cdr3_aa: CASSPPREPQYF; cdr3_nt: TGTGCCAGCAGCCCACCACGAGAACCCCAGTACTTC
j_call: TRBJ2-2; clone_size: -; v_call: TRBV28; d_call: -; cdr3_aa: CASSLLLAGSYEQYFGPGTGELFF; cdr3_nt: -
j_call: TRBJ2-1; clone_size: -; v_call: TRBV30; d_call: TRBD1; cdr3_aa: CAWSLGTDNEQFF; cdr3_nt: TGTGCCTGGAGTCTTGGGACAGACAATGAGCAGTTCTTC
j_call: TRBJ2-7; clone_size: many; v_call: TRBV29-1; d_call: TRBD1; cdr3_aa: CSVGTAFDEQYF; cdr3_nt: TGCAGCGTGGGGACAGCGTTTGACGAGCAGTACTTC
j_call: TRBJ1-1; clone_size: few; v_call: TRBV19; d_call: -; cdr3_aa: CASSIDPLTDEAFF; cdr3_nt: TGTGCCAGTAGTATAGATCCCCTGACGGATGAAGCTTTCTTT
j_call: TRBJ2-3; clone_size: many; v_call: TRBV5-1; d_call: TRBD2; cdr3_aa: CATRPLAGGSDTQYF; cdr3_nt: TGCGCCACCAGACCGCTAGCGGGAGGGTCAGATACGCAGTATTTT
j_call: TRBJ2-7; clone_size: many; v_call: TRBV28; d_call: TRBD2; cdr3_aa: CASSLAGTSGSYEQYF; cdr3_nt: TGTGCCAGCAGTTTAGCCGGGACTAGCGGGAGTTACGAGCAGTACTTC
j_call: TRBJ1-1; clone_size: many; v_call: TRBV10-3; d_call: TRBD1; cdr3_aa: CAISDRTGGTEAFF; cdr3_nt: TGTGCCATCAGTGACCGGACAGGGGGCACTGAAGCTTTCTTT
j_call: TRBJ2-7; clone_size: -; v_call: TRBV7-6; d_call: TRBD2; cdr3_aa: CASSLARGTTYEQYF; cdr3_nt: TGTGCCAGCAGCTTAGCGCGAGGGACTACCTACGAGCAGTACTTC
j_call: TRBJ1-1; clone_size: many; v_call: TRBV2; d_call: -; cdr3_aa: CASNGETNTEAFF; cdr3_nt: TGTGCCAGCAATGGGGAAACGAACACTGAAGCTTTCTTT
j_call: TRBJ2-6; clone_size: -; v_call: TRBV3-1; d_call: TRBD1; cdr3_aa: CASSQEGTGVSGANVLTF; cdr3_nt: TGTGCCAGCAGCCAAGAAGGGACAGGGGTTTCTGGGGCCAACGTCCTGACTTTC
j_call: TRBJ2-7; clone_size: few; v_call: TRBV6-1; d_call: TRBD1; cdr3_aa: CASSEGYPPGQRPLGQYF; cdr3_nt: TGTGCCAGCAGTGAGGGATACCCGCCGGGACAGAGGCCATTGGGGCAGTACTTC
j_call: TRBJ2-4; clone_size: -; v_call: TRBV18; d_call: TRBD2; cdr3_aa: CASSPLAGVVEDIQYF; cdr3_nt: TGTGCCAGCTCACCGCTAGCGGGAGTGGTCGAAGACATTCAGTACTTC
j_call: TRBJ2-7; clone_size: few; v_call: TRBV5-1; d_call: TRBD1; cdr3_aa: CASSLGQGIDEQYF; cdr3_nt: TGCGCCAGCAGCTTGGGACAGGGGATCGACGAGCAGTACTTC
j_call: TRBJ2-3; clone_size: many; v_call: TRBV28; d_call: TRBD2; cdr3_aa: CASSFNPWSRGIAGEEDTQYF; cdr3_nt: TGTGCCAGCAGTTTTAACCCCTGGAGCAGGGGAATAGCGGGAGAGGAAGATACGCAGTATTTT
j_call: TRBJ2-3; clone_size: many; v_call: TRBV14; d_call: -; cdr3_aa: CASSHNRHTDTQYF; cdr3_nt: TGTGCCAGCAGCCACAACAGGCACACAGATACGCAGTATTTT
j_call: TRBJ1-5; clone_size: once; v_call: TRBV19; d_call: -; cdr3_aa: CASSIDRAPVQPQHF; cdr3_nt: TGTGCCAGTAGTATAGACAGGGCGCCGGTTCAGCCCCAGCATTTT
j_call: TRBJ2-1; clone_size: many; v_call: TRBV18; d_call: TRBD1; cdr3_aa: CASSPPVGQGPTHEQFF; cdr3_nt: TGTGCCAGCTCACCACCGGTCGGACAGGGCCCGACCCATGAGCAGTTCTTC
j_call: TRBJ2-7; clone_size: many; v_call: TRBV28; d_call: -; cdr3_aa: CATHRGGVRYEQYF; cdr3_nt: TGTGCCACACATCGTGGGGGTGTAAGGTACGAGCAGTACTTC
j_call: TRBJ2-7; clone_size: -; v_call: TRBV4-1; d_call: TRBD1; cdr3_aa: CASSHDDRGIYEQYF; cdr3_nt: TGCGCCAGCAGCCATGACGACAGGGGGATCTACGAGCAGTACTTC
j_call: TRBJ1-2; clone_size: few; v_call: TRBV27; d_call: -; cdr3_aa: CASSISVANYGYTF; cdr3_nt: TGTGCCAGCAGTATAAGTGTAGCTAACTATGGCTACACCTTC
j_call: TRBJ2-3; clone_size: -; v_call: TRBV12-3/TRBV12-4; d_call: TRBD2; cdr3_aa: CASSLGLVAGGVDTQYF; cdr3_nt: TGTGCCAGCAGTTTAGGGCTCGTAGCGGGAGGTGTAGATACGCAGTATTTT
j_call: TRBJ2-3; clone_size: few; v_call: TRBV5-4; d_call: TRBD2; cdr3_aa: CASSASGSADTQYF; cdr3_nt: TGTGCCAGCAGCGCTAGCGGGAGTGCAGATACGCAGTATTTT
j_call: TRBJ2-2; clone_size: -; v_call: TRBV2; d_call: -; cdr3_aa: CASRRVLRNTGELFF; cdr3_nt: TGTGCCAGCAGGAGAGTACTAAGAAACACCGGGGAGCTGTTTTTT
j_call: TRBJ2-2; clone_size: -; v_call: TRBV5-1; d_call: TRBD1; cdr3_aa: CASSLRQGRTGELVF; cdr3_nt: TGCGCCAGCAGCCTCCGACAGGGTCGGACCGGGGAGCTGGTTTTT
j_call: TRBJ2-1; clone_size: many; v_call: TRBV7-9; d_call: -; cdr3_aa: CASSLAGVRQFF; cdr3_nt: TGTGCCAGCAGCTTAGCGGGAGTCCGACAGTTCTTC
j_call: TRBJ2-4; clone_size: few; v_call: TRBV4-1; d_call: -; cdr3_aa: CASSQDEQSVTLAKNIQYF; cdr3_nt: TGCGCCAGCAGCCAAGATGAACAATCCGTAACGCTAGCCAAAAACATTCAGTACTTC
j_call: TRBJ2-1; clone_size: many; v_call: TRBV5-1; d_call: -; cdr3_aa: CASSRGDSRAYNEQFF; cdr3_nt: TGCGCCAGCAGCCGCGGGGACAGTCGGGCATACAATGAGCAGTTCTTC
j_call: TRBJ2-1; clone_size: -; v_call: TRBV11-2; d_call: -; cdr3_aa: CASSPYQGVGDEQFF; cdr3_nt: TGTGCCAGCAGCCCCTATCAAGGGGTCGGGGATGAGCAGTTCTTC
j_call: TRBJ2-2; clone_size: few; v_call: TRBV5-1; d_call: TRBD2; cdr3_aa: CASSLDGLAGGHTGELFF; cdr3_nt: TGCGCCAGCAGCTTGGACGGGCTAGCGGGAGGTCACACCGGGGAGCTGTTTTTT
j_call: TRBJ1-4; clone_size: few; v_call: TRBV29-1; d_call: -; cdr3_aa: CSVDGGNEKLFF; cdr3_nt: TGCAGCGTTGATGGAGGGAACGAAAAACTGTTTTTT
j_call: TRBJ2-2; clone_size: many; v_call: TRBV28; d_call: TRBD2; cdr3_aa: CASSPGLAGGSGTGELFF; cdr3_nt: TGTGCCAGCAGTCCTGGACTAGCGGGAGGGTCAGGCACCGGGGAGCTGTTTTTT
j_call: TRBJ1-2; clone_size: once; v_call: TRBV7-2; d_call: -; cdr3_aa: CASTNWGSTNYGYTF; cdr3_nt: TGTGCCAGCACCAACTGGGGCTCAACCAACTATGGCTACACCTTC
j_call: TRBJ2-5; clone_size: -; v_call: TRBV7-2; d_call: TRBD2; cdr3_aa: CASSLMTSGSRETQYF; cdr3_nt: TGTGCCAGCAGCTTAATGACTAGCGGGAGTAGGGAGACCCAGTACTTC